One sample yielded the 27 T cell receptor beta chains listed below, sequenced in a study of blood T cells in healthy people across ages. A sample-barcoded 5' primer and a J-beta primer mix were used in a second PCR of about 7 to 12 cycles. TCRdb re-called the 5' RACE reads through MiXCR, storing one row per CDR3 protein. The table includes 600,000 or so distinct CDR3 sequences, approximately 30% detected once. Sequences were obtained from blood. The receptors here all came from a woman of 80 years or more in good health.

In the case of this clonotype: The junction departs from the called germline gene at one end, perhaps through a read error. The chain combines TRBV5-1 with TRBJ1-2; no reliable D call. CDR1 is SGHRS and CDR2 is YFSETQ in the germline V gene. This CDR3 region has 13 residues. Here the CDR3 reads CASSFVADYGCTF. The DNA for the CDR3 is TGCGCCAGCAGCTTTGTCGCGGACTATGGCTGCACCTTC.

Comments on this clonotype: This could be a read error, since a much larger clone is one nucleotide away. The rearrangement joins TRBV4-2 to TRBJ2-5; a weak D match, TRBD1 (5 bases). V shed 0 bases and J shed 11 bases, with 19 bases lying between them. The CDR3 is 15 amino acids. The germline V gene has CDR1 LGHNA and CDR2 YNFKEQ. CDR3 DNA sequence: TGTGCCAGCAGCCAAGACAGGGTCATTAGAAATGAGCAGTACTTC. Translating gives CASSQDRVIRNEQYF.

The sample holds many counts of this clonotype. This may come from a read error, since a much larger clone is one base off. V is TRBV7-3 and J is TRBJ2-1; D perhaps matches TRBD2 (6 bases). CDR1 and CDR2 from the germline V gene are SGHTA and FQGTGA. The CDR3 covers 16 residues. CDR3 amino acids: CASNLTRRGTRNEQFF. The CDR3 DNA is TGTGCCAGCAACTTAACGAGGCGGGGAACAAGGAATGAGCAGTTCTTC.

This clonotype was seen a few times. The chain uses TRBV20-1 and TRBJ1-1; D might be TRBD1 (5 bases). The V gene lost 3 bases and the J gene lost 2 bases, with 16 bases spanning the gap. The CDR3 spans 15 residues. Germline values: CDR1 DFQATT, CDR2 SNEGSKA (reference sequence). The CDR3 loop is CSARSMGTGNTEAFF. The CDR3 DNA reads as TGCAGTGCTAGGTCCATGGGGACCGGTAACACTGAAGCTTTCTTT.

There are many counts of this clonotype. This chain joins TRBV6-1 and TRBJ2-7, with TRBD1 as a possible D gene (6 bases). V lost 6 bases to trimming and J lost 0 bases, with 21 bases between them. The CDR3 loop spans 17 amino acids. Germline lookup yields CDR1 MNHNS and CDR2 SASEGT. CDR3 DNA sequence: TGTGCCAGCAGGGGATTAGTTGGGACACCGGACTCCTACGAGCAGTACTTC. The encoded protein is CASRGLVGTPDSYEQYF.

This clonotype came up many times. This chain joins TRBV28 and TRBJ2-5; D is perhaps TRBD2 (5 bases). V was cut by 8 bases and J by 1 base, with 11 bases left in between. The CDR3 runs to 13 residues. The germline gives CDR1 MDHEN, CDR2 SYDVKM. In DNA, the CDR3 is TGTGCCAGCCGTTCGGGGATCCAAGAGACCCAGTACTTC. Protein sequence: CASRSGIQETQYF.

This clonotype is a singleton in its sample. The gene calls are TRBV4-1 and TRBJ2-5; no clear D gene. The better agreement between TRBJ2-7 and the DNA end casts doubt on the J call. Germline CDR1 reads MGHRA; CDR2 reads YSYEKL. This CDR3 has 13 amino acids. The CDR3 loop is CASSQEASYEQYF. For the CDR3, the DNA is TGCGCCAGCAGCCAAGAGGCCAGCTACGAGCAGTACTTC.

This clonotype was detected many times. The CDR3 DNA sequence: TGTGCCAGCAGTGAAGGACAGATTAATGAAAAACTGTTTTTT. Its translation: CASSEGQINEKLFF. The gene calls are TRBV2 and TRBJ1-4, with D possibly being TRBD1 (5 bases). The CDR3 covers 14 residues. Germline assignment: CDR1 SNHLY and CDR2 FYNNEI. V lost 1 base and J 4 bases, leaving 7 bases between the germline ends.

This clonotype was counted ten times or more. CDR3 DNA: TGTGCCACCAGCAGGGGACTAGCGGCTACCTACGAGCAGTACTTC. Translated: CATSRGLAATYEQYF. This rearrangement joins TRBV15 to TRBJ2-7; TRBD2 agrees at 11 bases. Losses at the gene ends were 3 bases for V and 2 bases for J; bases not matched to a gene: 3. This CDR3 contains 15 residues. Germline V gene data show CDR1 as LNHNV and CDR2 as YYDKDF (reference sequence).

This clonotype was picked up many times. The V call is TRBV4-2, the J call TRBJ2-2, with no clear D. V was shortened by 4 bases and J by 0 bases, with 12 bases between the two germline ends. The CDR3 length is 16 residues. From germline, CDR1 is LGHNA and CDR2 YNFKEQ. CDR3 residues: CASSPALWANTGELFF. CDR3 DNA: TGTGCCAGCAGCCCCGCGTTGTGGGCGAACACCGGGGAGCTGTTTTTT.

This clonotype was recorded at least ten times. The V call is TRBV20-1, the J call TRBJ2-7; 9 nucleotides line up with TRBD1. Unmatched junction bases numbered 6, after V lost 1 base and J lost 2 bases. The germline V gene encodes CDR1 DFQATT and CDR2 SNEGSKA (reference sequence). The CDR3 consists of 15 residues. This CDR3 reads CSARAPDRGAYEQYF. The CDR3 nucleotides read TGCAGTGCTAGAGCCCCAGACAGGGGGGCCTACGAGCAGTACTTC.

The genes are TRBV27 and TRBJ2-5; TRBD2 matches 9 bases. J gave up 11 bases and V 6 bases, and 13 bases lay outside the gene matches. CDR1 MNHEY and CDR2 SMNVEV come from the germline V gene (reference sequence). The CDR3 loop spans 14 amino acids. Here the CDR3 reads CASRSGGSHSEQYF. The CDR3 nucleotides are TGTGCCAGCAGGAGCGGGGGGTCTCACAGTGAGCAGTACTTC.

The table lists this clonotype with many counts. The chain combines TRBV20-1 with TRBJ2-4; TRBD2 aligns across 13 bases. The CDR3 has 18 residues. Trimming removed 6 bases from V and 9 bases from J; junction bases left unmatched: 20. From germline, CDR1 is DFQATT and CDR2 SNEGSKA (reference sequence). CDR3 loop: CSALKTSGGLSRQGIQYF. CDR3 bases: TGCAGTGCCCTGAAGACTAGCGGGGGGCTTTCACGCCAAGGCATTCAGTACTTC.

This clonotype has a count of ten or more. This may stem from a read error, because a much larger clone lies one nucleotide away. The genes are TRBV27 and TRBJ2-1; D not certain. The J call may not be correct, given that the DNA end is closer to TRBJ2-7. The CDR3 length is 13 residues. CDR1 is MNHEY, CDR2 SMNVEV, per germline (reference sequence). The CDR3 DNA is TGTGCCAGCAGTATCCAATCCTACAATGAGCAGTACTTC. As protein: CASSIQSYNEQYF.

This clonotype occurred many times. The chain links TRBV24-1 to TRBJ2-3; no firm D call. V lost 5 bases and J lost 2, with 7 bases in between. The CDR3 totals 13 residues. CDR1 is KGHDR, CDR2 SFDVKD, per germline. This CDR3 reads CATSAEHTDTQYF. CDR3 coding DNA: TGTGCCACCAGTGCGGAACACACAGATACGCAGTATTTT.

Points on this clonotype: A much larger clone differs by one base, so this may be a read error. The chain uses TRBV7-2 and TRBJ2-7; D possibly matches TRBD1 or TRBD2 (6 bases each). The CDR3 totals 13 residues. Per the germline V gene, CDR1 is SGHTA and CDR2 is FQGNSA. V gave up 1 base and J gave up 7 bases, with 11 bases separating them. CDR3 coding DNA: TGTGCCAGCAGCTTAGGGCCGGGGGCTGAGCAGTACTTC. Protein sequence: CASSLGPGAEQYF.

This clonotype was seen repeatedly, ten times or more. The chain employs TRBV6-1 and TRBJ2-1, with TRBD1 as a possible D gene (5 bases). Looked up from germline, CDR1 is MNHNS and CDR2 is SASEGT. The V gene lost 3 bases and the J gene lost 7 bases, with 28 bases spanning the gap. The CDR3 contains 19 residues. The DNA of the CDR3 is TGTGCCAGCAGTGAGCGAAGCTTCTACAGGTCAGGAACGGCTAATGAGCAGTTCTTC. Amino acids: CASSERSFYRSGTANEQFF.

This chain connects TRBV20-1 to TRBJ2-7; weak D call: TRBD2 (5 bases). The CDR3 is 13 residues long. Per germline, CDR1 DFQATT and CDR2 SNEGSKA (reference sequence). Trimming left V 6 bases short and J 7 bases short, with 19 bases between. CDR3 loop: CSARASYTGEQYF. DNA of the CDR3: TGCAGTGCCCGGGCCTCGTACACGGGAGAGCAGTACTTC.

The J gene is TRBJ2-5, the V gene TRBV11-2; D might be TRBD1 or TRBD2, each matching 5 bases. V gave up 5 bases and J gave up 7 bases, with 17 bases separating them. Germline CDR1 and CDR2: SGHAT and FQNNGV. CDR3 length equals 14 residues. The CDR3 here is CASSGDARGVTQYF. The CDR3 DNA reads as TGTGCCAGCAGCGGGGACGCCAGAGGCGTGACCCAGTACTTC.

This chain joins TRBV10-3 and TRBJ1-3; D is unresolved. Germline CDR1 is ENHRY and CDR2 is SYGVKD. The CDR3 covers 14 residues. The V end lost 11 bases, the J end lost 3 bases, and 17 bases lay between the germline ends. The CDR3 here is CASRNGLFGNTIYF. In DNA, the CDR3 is TGTGCCTCGCGAAATGGACTTTTTGGAAACACCATATATTTT.

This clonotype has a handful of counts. The CDR3 DNA reads TGTGCCAGCAGCTCCCGGACAGGCCCGGGTCAGTTCTTC. Residues: CASSSRTGPGQFF. This chain joins TRBV5-6 and TRBJ2-1; 7 bases line up with TRBD1. The CDR3 covers 13 residues. V lost 3 bases, J lost 13 bases, and 10 bases stayed unmatched. Germline lookup yields CDR1 SGHDT and CDR2 YYEEEE.

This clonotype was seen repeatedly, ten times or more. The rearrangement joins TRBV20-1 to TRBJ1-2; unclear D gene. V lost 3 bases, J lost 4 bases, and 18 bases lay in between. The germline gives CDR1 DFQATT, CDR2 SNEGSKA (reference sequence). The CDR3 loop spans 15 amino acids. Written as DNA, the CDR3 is TGCAGTGCTAGGCCCCCCCGGGTAACTTCCTATGGCTACACCTTC. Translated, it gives CSARPPRVTSYGYTF.

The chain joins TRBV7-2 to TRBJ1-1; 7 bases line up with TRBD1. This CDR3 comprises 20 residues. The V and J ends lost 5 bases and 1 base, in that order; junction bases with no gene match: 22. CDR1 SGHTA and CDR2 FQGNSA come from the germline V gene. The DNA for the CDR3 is TGTGCCAGCAGCGCAGGACTCCGGGACAGAAGTAAGTTGAGGAACACTGAAGCTTTCTTT. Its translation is CASSAGLRDRSKLRNTEAFF.

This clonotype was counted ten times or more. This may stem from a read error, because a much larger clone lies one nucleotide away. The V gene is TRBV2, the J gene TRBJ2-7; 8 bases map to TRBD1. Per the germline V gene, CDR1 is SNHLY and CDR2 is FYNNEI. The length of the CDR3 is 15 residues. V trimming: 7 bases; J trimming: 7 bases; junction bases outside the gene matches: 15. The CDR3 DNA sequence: TGTGCCAGCAAGTTCCAGGGGGCGGCCCTCAATGAGCAGTACTTC. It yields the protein CASKFQGAALNEQYF.

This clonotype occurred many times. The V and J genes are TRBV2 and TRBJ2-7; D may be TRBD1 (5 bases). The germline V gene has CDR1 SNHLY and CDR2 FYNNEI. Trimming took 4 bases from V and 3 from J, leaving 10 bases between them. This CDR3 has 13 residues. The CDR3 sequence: CASSVGLNYEQYF. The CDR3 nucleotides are TGTGCCAGCAGTGTGGGGCTGAACTACGAGCAGTACTTC.

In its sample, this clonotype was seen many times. The DNA of the CDR3 is TGCGCCAGCAGCCTGGGACAGGTCAATTCACCCCTCCACTTT. This translates into CASSLGQVNSPLHF. The rearrangement uses TRBV5-1 and TRBJ1-6; 8 bases map to TRBD1. The CDR3 is made up of 14 amino acids. The V gene's germline CDR1 is SGHRS and CDR2 YFSETQ. The V segment lost 4 bases and the J segment 7 bases; nucleotides outside the gene matches: 4.

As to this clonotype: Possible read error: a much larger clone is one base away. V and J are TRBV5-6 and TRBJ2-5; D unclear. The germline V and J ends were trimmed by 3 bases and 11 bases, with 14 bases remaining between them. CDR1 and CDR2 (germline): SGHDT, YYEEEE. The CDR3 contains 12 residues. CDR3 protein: CASSYEAHEQYF. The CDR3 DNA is TGTGCCAGCAGCTATGAGGCCCATGAGCAGTACTTC.